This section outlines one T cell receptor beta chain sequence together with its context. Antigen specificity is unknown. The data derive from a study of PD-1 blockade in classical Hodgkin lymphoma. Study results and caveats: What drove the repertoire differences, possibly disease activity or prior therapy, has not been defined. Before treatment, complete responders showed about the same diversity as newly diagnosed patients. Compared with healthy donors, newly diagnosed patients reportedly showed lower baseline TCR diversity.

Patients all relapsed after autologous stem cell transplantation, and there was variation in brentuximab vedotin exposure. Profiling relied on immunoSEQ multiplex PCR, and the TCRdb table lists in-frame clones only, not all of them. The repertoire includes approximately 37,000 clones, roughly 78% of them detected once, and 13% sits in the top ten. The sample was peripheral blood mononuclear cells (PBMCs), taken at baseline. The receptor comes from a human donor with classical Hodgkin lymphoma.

CDR3 sequence reads: CATSGTAAPEQYF. The CDR3 DNA sequence: TGTGCCACCTCCGGGACCGCGGCACCCGAGCAGTACTTC. This rearrangement joins TRBV2 to TRBJ2-7; either TRBD1 or TRBD2 may fit D (5 bases each). The V and J ends lost 10 bases and 6 bases respectively, with 19 bases between them. Germline V gene lookup returns CDR1 SNHLY and CDR2 FYNNEI. This CDR3 contains 13 residues.